This TCR beta chain was found in a study of T cell responses to AZD1222 COVID-19 vaccine. The assay was immunoSEQ multiplex PCR, and TCRdb's table has in-frame clones only and misses some. The repertoire holds tens of thousands of clones, with 80% to 90% as singletons. General observations from the study: Donors were mostly white British, more females; clonal diversity possibly underestimated. Repertoires were obtained solely post-peak T cell response. Spike-wide vaccine-associated CD4 TCRs dominated at 160-218 and 743-854. Nearly half of spike-specific TCRs reportedly target unmutated variant regions.

In the case of this clone: Its antigen is unknown.

The TCR comes from an adult in good health. Material: peripheral blood, obtained on day 0 of AZD1222 vaccination.

CDR3 sequence: CASSPTGMGTDTQYF. The CDR3 region has the DNA TGTGCCAGCAGTCCTACAGGGATGGGCACAGATACGCAGTATTTT. The genes are TRBV28 and TRBJ2-3; D might be TRBD1 (6 bases). Germline loops: CDR1 MDHEN, CDR2 SYDVKM. There are 15 residues in the CDR3. V was cut by 5 bases and J by 1 base, with 13 bases left in between.